This T cell receptor beta chain was identified in a study of CD8+CD57+ T cells in acquired aplastic anemia. About the study: Sorted CD4+ and CD8+ cells gave a mean 3.2 ug DNA, range roughly 0.19 to 30 ug.

In its sample, this clonotype was seen once. Antigen specificity is unknown. Study results and caveats: Patients and controls shared twenty-nine CD8+ CDR3 sequences.

The CDR3 sequence is 12 residues long. J was trimmed by 7 bases and V by 6 bases; bases with no gene match: 5. The germline gives CDR1 DFQATT, CDR2 SNEGSKA (reference sequence). Profiling that covered TCR beta VDJ and CDR3 relied on genomic DNA as its template. MiXCR, applied by TCRdb to the reads, yields one record per CDR3 protein. The top ten hold about 15% of the sample, which has about 190,000 distinct CDR3 sequences, around half seen once. The V call is TRBV20-1, the J call TRBJ1-2; 10 nucleotides align to TRBD1. This receptor was taken from a human donor in good health, serving as a control. The material sequenced was sorted CD4+, CD8+, or CD8+CD57+ T cells (not recorded which) from PBMCs. The CDR3 loop reads CSAGTGDVGYTF. The DNA for the CDR3 is TGCAGTGCAGGGACAGGGGACGTTGGCTACACCTTC.